This is a list of T cell receptor beta chains from one sample in a study of long-term antiretroviral therapy in people with HIV. TCRdb's copy holds only in-frame clones and misses some; the assay was immunoSEQ multiplex PCR. Of just over 35,000 clones listed, over 90% are singletons. The sequencing used unsorted PBMCs, collected 4.1 years after starting antiretroviral therapy. The source of these receptors is a woman in her fifties or sixties with HIV. CDR3s include the opening cysteine and the closing phenylalanine or tryptophan. D genes are given only for firm matches. Expanded clones get a size class; other rows say once, few or many, or leave the size out.

TRBV7-9	14	TRBJ2-3	NA	NA	TGTGCCAGCAGCTTAGTTCAGGGAACAGATACGCAGTATTTT	CASSLVQGTDTQYF
TRBV11-2	15	TRBJ2-3	TRBD2	NA	TGTGCCAGCAGCTCCACTAGCGGGGGCACAGATACGCAGTATTTT	CASSSTSGGTDTQYF
TRBV2	16	TRBJ1-1	TRBD1	NA	TGTGCCAGCAAGGGAGGGGACAGGGGAGTGAACACTGAAGCTTTCTTT	CASKGGDRGVNTEAFF
TRBV7-8	15	TRBJ1-4	TRBD1	NA	TGTGCCAGCAGCATCCAGACAGGGACTAATGAAAAACTGTTTTTT	CASSIQTGTNEKLFF
TRBV6-6	14	TRBJ2-5	NA	NA	TGTGCCAGCAGTTACGTCCAAGCCCAAGAGACCCAGTACTTC	CASSYVQAQETQYF
TRBV27	19	TRBJ2-4	NA	NA	TGTGCCAGCAGTTTATCGGTCGGCCAACCGGGGACAGCCAAAAACATTCAGTACTTC	CASSLSVGQPGTAKNIQYF
TRBV5-5	16	TRBJ2-1	NA	NA	TGTGCCAGCAGCTTGGCCGGGACGGAGTCCTACAATGAGCAGTTCTTC	CASSLAGTESYNEQFF
TRBV10-3	14	TRBJ2-3	TRBD2	NA	TGTGCCATCAGCCGACTAGCGGGGTCAGATACGCAGTATTTT	CAISRLAGSDTQYF
TRBV11-2	16	TRBJ1-1	TRBD1	NA	TGTGCCAGCAGCCCCCGTTTGATCGCAGGGGGCACTGAAGCTTTCTTT	CASSPRLIAGGTEAFF
TRBV10-3	14	TRBJ1-1	TRBD1	NA	TGTGCCATCAGGGCGACAGGGGATTACACTGAAGCTTTCTTT	CAIRATGDYTEAFF
TRBV19	20	TRBJ1-5	TRBD1	NA	TGTGCCAGTAGTACCAAACGGGACAGCTACGCGGAGGTTAGCAATCAGCCCCAGCATTTT	CASSTKRDSYAEVSNQPQHF
TRBV5-1	13	TRBJ2-1	NA	NA	TGCGCCAGCAGCTCCAGGACCAACAATGAGCAGTTCTTC	CASSSRTNNEQFF
TRBV9	15	TRBJ1-1	NA	NA	TGTGCCAGCAGCGTAGTGCGGGGCTCGAACACTGAAGCTTTCTTT	CASSVVRGSNTEAFF
TRBV4-2	17	TRBJ1-2	NA	NA	TGTGCCAGCAGCCAAGCTGCGTCGGCAGGGCATAACTATGGCTACACCTTC	CASSQAASAGHNYGYTF
TRBV6-5	14	TRBJ2-1	NA	NA	TGTGCCAGCAGGTCTAGTCTATCATACAATGAGCAGTTCTTC	CASRSSLSYNEQFF
TRBV5-1	16	TRBJ2-4	NA	NA	TGCGCCAGCAGCTTGGGATCGACGGGGGTGGAAAACATTCAGTACTTC	CASSLGSTGVENIQYF
TRBV5-1	15	TRBJ2-5	TRBD2	NA	TGCGCCAGCAGCTTACTAGCGGGATCCCAAGAGACCCAGTACTTC	CASSLLAGSQETQYF
TRBV9	14	TRBJ2-7	NA	once	TGTGCCAGCAGCGTAGGAGCCAGGGGCTACGAGCAGTACTTC	CASSVGARGYEQYF
TRBV4-3	13	TRBJ1-2	NA	NA	TGCGCCAGCAGCCAACCCGGACAGCAGCGAGCTACATTC	CASSQPGQQRATF
TRBV21-1	17	TRBJ1-5	NA	NA	TGTGCCAGCAGCAAAGGTTCAGCTGGTGAGGGTGATCAGCCCCAGCATTTT	CASSKGSAGEGDQPQHF
TRBV4-1	16	TRBJ1-6	NA	NA	TGCGCCAGCAGCCAAGACAGTGCGCCAGCTAATTCACCCCTCCACTTT	CASSQDSAPANSPLHF
TRBV29-1	14	TRBJ1-1	TRBD1	NA	TGCAGCGCAAACCAACAGGGGGCCGGCACTGAAGCTTTCTTT	CSANQQGAGTEAFF
TRBV6-6	15	TRBJ2-2	TRBD2	NA	TGTGCCAGCAGTAGTAGCGGGAGGAACACCGGGGAGCTGTTTTTT	CASSSSGRNTGELFF
TRBV9	14	TRBJ1-3	TRBD1	NA	TGTGCCAGCAGCCCGACAGGGGCTGGAAACACCATATATTTT	CASSPTGAGNTIYF
TRBV5-1	18	TRBJ1-2	NA	NA	TGCGCCAGCAGCTTGAGGGGGACACAGGGTCTGGAAAACTATGGCTACACCTTC	CASSLRGTQGLENYGYTF
TRBV7-6	17	TRBJ2-5	NA	NA	TGTGCCAGCAGCCTTGCTGACAGGGAGGGTGGATCAGAGACCCAGTACTTC	CASSLADREGGSETQYF
TRBV5-1	16	TRBJ2-3	NA	NA	TGCGCCAGCAGGCCAGCCCTCGGGACAAGCACAGATACGCAGTATTTT	CASRPALGTSTDTQYF
TRBV5-4	12	TRBJ2-3	NA	NA	TGTGCCAGCAGCCCTAGCACAGATACGCAGTATTTT	CASSPSTDTQYF
TRBV30	14	TRBJ1-4	NA	NA	TGTGCCTGGAGAGATGGCAGGGGTAATGAAAAACTGTTTTTT	CAWRDGRGNEKLFF
TRBV5-4	14	TRBJ1-2	NA	NA	TGTGCCAGCAGCTTGGACGGGGGGAACTATGGCTACACCTTC	CASSLDGGNYGYTF
TRBV9	15	TRBJ1-1	NA	NA	TGTGCCAGCAGCGTAGGCACCGGGGTGAACACTGAAGCTTTCTTT	CASSVGTGVNTEAFF
TRBV5-4	15	TRBJ1-4	TRBD1	NA	TGTGCCAGCAGCTTGCAGGGACAGGATAATGAAAAACTGTTTTTT	CASSLQGQDNEKLFF
TRBV7-9	13	TRBJ2-5	NA	NA	TGTGCCAGCAGCCCCCGGGACCGATTGGCCCAGTACTTC	CASSPRDRLAQYF
TRBV11-3	15	TRBJ1-3	NA	NA	TGTGCCAGCAGCGCCGGACGGAGCTCTGGAAACACCATATATTTT	CASSAGRSSGNTIYF
TRBV6-1	14	TRBJ1-2	NA	NA	TGTGCCAGCACTTTGACCCTGGGAGACTATGGCTACACCTTC	CASTLTLGDYGYTF
TRBV5-1	13	TRBJ2-1	NA	NA	TGCGCCAGCAGCTTGGGGGCTCCCAATGAGCAGTTCTTC	CASSLGAPNEQFF